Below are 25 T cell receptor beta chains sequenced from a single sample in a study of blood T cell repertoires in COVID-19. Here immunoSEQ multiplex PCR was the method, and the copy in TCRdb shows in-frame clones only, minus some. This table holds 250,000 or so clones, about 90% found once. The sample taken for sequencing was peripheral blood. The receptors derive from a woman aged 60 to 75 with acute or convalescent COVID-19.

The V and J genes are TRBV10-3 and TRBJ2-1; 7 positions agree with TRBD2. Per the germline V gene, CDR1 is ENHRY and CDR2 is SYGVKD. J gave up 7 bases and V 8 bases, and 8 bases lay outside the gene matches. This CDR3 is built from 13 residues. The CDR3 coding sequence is TGTGCCATCGGGGAGGCCGGGGGGAATGAGCAGTTCTTC. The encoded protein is CAIGEAGGNEQFF.

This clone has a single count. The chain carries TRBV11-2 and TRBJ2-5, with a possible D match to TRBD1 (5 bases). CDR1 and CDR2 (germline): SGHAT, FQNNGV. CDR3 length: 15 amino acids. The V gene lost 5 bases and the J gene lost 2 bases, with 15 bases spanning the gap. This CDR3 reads CASSPLAGMQETQYF. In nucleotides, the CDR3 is TGTGCCAGCAGCCCCTTAGCAGGGATGCAAGAGACCCAGTACTTC.

CDR3 in amino acids: CASSRQGNYGYTF. For the CDR3, the DNA is TGTGCCAGCAGCCGACAGGGGAACTATGGCTACACCTTC. The V call is TRBV12-3 or TRBV12-4, the J call TRBJ1-2; 8 positions agree with TRBD1. With V trimmed by 6 bases and J by 2 bases, 2 bases remained unmatched. The CDR3 is 13 amino acids.

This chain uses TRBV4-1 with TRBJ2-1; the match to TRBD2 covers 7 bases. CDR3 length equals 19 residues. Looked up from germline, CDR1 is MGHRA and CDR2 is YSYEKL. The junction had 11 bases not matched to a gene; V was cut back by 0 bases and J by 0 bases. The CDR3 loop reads CASSQEQWTSKISYNEQFF. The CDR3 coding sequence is TGCGCCAGCAGCCAAGAACAATGGACTAGTAAAATCTCCTACAATGAGCAGTTCTTC.

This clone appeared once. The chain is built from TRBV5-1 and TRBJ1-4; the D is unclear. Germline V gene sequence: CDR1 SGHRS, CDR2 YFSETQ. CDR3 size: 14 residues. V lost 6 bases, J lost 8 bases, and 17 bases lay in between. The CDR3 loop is CASNEGGQSEKLFF. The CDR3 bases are TGCGCCAGCAACGAGGGAGGCCAATCCGAAAAACTGTTTTTT.

CDR3: CASSLRGWGLAEYNEQFF. The CDR3 nucleotides read TGTGCCAGCAGCTTACGTGGCTGGGGACTAGCGGAATACAATGAGCAGTTCTTC. The rearrangement uses TRBV7-8 and TRBJ2-1; TRBD2 aligns across 11 bases. Germline loops: CDR1 SGHVS, CDR2 FQNEAQ. With V trimmed by 2 bases and J by 4 bases, 10 bases remained unmatched. The length of the CDR3 is 18 residues.

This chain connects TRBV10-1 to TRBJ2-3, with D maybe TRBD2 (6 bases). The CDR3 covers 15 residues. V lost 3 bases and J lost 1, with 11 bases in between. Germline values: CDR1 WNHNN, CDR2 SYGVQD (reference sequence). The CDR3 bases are TGCGCCAGCAGTGATGTCGGGGAGGGCACAGATACGCAGTATTTT. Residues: CASSDVGEGTDTQYF.

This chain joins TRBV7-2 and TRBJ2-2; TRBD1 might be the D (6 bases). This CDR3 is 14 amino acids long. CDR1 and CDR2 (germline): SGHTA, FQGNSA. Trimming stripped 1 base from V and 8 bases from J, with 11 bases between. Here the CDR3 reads CASSLGTAGGELFF. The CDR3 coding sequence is TGTGCCAGCAGCTTAGGGACAGCCGGGGGGGAGCTGTTTTTT.

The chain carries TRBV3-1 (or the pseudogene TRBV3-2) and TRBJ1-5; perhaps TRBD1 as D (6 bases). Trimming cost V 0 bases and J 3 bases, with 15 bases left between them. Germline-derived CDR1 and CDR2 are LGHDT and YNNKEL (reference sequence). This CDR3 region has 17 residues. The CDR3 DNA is TGTGCCAGCAGCCAAGAACCGGGGGGGCGCGACAATCAGCCCCAGCATTTT. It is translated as CASSQEPGGRDNQPQHF.

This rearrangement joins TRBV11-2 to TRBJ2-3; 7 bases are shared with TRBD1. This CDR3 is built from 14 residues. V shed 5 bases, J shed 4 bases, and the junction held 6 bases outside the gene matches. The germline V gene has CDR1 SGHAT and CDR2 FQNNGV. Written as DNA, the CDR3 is TGTGCCAGCAGCCTCGAGACAGGGTCAGATACGCAGTATTTT. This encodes CASSLETGSDTQYF.

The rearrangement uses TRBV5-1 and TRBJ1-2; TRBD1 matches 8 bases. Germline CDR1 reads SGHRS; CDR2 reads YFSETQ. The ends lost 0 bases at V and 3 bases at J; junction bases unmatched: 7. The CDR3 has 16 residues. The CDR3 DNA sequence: TGCGCCAGCAGCTTGGGACGACAGGGGATGGACTATGGCTACACCTTC. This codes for CASSLGRQGMDYGYTF.

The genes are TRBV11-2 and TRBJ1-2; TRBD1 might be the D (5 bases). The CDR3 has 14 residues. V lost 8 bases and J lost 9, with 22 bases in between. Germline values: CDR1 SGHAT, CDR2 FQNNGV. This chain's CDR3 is CASRGGGKTQSYTF. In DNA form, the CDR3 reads TGTGCCAGCCGCGGGGGAGGGAAAACACAAAGCTACACCTTC.

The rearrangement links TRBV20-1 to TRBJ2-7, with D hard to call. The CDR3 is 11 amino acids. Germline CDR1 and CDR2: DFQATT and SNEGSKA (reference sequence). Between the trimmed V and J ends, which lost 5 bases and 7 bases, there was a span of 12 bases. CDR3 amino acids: CSASLDLEQYF. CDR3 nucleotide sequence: TGCAGTGCTTCCCTCGACTTGGAGCAGTACTTC.

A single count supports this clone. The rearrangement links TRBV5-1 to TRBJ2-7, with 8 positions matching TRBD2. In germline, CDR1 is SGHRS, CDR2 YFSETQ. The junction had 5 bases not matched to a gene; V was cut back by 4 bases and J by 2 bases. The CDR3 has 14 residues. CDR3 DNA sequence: TGCGCCAGCAGCCTCACTAGCGGCCCCTACGAGCAGTACTTC. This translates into CASSLTSGPYEQYF.

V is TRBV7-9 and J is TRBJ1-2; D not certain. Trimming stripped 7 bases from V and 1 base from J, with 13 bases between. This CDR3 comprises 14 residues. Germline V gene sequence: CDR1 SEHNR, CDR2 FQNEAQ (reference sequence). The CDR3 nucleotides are TGTGCCAGCACTGTGAGGTCCCTTAACTATGGCTACACCTTC. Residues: CASTVRSLNYGYTF.

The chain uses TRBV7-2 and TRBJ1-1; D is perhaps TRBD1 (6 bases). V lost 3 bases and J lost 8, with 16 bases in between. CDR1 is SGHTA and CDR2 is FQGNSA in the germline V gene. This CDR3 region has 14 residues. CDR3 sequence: CASSFTGLRVEAFF. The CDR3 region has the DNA TGTGCCAGCAGCTTTACAGGGTTAAGAGTGGAAGCTTTCTTT.

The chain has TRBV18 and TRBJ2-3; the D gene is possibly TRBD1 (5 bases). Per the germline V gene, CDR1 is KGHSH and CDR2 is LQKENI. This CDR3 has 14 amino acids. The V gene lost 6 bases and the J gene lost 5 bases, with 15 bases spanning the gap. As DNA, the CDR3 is TGTGCCAGCTCTTCTGTAGGGGTAGAAGATACGCAGTATTTT. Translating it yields CASSSVGVEDTQYF.

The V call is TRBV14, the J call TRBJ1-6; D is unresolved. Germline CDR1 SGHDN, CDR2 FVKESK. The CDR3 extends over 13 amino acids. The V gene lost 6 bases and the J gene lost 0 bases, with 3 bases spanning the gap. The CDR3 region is CASRSSYNSPLHF. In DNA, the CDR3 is TGTGCCAGCAGGAGCTCCTATAATTCACCCCTCCACTTT.

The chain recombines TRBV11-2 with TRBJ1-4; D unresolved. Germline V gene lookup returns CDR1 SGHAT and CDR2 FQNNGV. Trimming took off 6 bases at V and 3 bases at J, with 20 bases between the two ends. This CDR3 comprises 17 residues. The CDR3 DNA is TGTGCCAGCAGTGACACCCGCGGGTACTATGCTAATGAAAAACTGTTTTTT. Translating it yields CASSDTRGYYANEKLFF.

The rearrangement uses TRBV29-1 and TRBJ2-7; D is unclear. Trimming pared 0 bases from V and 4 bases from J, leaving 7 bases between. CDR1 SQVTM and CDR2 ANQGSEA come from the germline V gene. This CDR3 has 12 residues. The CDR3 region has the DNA TGCAGCGTTGAAGACCAGGCGTACGAGCAGTACTTC. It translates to CSVEDQAYEQYF.

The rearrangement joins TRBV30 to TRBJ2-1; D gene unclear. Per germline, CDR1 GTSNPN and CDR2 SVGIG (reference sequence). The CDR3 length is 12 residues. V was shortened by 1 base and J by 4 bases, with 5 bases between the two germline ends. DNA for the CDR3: TGTGCCTGGAGTGCAGCGTACAATGAGCAGTTCTTC. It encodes CAWSAAYNEQFF.

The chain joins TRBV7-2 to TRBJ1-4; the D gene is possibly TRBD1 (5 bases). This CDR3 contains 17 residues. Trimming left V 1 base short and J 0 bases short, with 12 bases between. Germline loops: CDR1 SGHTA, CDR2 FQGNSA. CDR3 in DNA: TGTGCCAGCAGCTTAGAACACAGGTTTTCAACTAATGAAAAACTGTTTTTT. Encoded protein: CASSLEHRFSTNEKLFF.

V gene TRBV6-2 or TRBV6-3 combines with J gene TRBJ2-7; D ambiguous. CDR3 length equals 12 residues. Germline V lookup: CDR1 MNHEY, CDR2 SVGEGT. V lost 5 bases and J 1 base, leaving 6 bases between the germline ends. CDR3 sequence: CASSLTSYEQYF. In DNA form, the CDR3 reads TGTGCCAGCAGTCTTACATCCTACGAGCAGTACTTC.

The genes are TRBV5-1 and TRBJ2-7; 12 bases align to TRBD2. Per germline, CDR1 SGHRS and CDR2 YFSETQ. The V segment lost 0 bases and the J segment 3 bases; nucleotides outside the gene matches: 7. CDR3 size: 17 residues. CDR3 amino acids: CASSLAAGLAGHYEQYF. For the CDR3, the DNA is TGCGCCAGCAGCTTGGCCGCAGGACTAGCGGGACACTACGAGCAGTACTTC.

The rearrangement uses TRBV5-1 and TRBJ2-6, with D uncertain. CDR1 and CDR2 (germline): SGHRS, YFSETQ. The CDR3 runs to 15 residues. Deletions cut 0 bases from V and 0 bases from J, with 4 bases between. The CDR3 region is CASSLGLSGANVLTF. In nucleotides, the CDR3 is TGCGCCAGCAGCTTGGGTCTCTCTGGGGCCAACGTCCTGACTTTC.